The clone carrying this T cell receptor (beta chain) was seen more than once but under ten times. Its antigen is unknown. The CDR3 contains 15 residues. V was shortened by 3 bases and J by 2 bases, with 11 bases between the two germline ends. Germline V CDR1 and CDR2: LNHDA, SQIVND (reference sequence). Time point reported: newly diagnosed GD, antithyroid drugs for less than 3 months. The TCR library was made from RNA extracted from PBMCs. The data were obtained in a study of regulatory T cells in long-lasting Graves disease. Findings of the study overall: Under persistent disease, TRBV28, TRBJ1-2 and TRBJ2-5 were used preferentially.

CDR3-region Arm-PCR and iRepertoire HTBI primers produced the TCR beta libraries. Original processing methods: Sample data revealed some 58 TRBV and about 15 TRBJ segments. TCRdb re-called the multiplex PCR reads with MiXCR, one entry per CDR3 protein. These V and J calls derive from TCRdb rather than the authors' analysis. The table records 350,000 to 500,000 distinct CDR3 sequences, 11% to 15% of them present only once. The same data also went into a second study, on T cells in Graves' hyperthyroidism and ophthalmopathy. That paper notes: Diagnosis rested on symptoms, serum thyroxine and TRAb, thyroid ultrasound, and orbital computed tomography.

The receptor was derived from a woman between 45 and 65 years old with Graves disease. V and J are TRBV19 and TRBJ1-5; D is undetermined. Sequencing used peripheral blood mononuclear cells (PBMCs), obtained at new diagnosis, from a patient treated with antithyroid drugs. The CDR3 here is CASSISSRGNQPQHF. In nucleotides, the CDR3 is TGTGCCAGTAGTATTTCCAGTCGGGGCAATCAGCCCCAGCATTTT.